This TCR beta chain was sequenced for a study of cytotoxic CD8 clonotypes in ibrutinib-treated CLL. The table came from immunoSEQ multiplex PCR; TCRdb's copy has only in-frame clones and leaves some out. The data show around 41,000 clones, with roughly 72% seen just once and about 9.4% held by the top ten. Trimming took off 8 bases at V and 7 bases at J, with 21 bases between the two ends. The CDR3 sequence is 15 residues long. Germline V gene data show CDR1 as MNHEY and CDR2 as SMNVEV (reference sequence). V gene TRBV27 combines with J gene TRBJ2-1; D is possibly TRBD1 or TRBD2 (5 bases each). The source is a human donor with chronic lymphocytic leukemia. This material consisted of PBMCs, taken at disease progression, from a patient treated with ibrutinib. The CDR3 nucleotides read TGTGCCAGCGGATTGGCGAGAGGGGCGCGTAATGAGCAGTTCTTC. Protein: CASGLARGARNEQFF.